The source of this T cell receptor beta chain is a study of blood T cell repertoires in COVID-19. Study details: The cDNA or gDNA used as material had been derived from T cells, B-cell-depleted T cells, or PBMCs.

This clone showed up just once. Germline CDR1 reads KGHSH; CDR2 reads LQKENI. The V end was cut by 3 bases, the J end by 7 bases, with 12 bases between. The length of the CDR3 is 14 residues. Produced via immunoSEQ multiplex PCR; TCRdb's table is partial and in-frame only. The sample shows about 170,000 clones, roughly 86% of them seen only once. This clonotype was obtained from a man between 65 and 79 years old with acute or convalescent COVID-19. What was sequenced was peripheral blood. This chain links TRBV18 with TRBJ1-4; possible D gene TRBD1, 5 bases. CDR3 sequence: CASSPAGLREKLFF. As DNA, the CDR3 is TGTGCCAGCTCACCGGCAGGGTTACGTGAAAAACTGTTTTTT.